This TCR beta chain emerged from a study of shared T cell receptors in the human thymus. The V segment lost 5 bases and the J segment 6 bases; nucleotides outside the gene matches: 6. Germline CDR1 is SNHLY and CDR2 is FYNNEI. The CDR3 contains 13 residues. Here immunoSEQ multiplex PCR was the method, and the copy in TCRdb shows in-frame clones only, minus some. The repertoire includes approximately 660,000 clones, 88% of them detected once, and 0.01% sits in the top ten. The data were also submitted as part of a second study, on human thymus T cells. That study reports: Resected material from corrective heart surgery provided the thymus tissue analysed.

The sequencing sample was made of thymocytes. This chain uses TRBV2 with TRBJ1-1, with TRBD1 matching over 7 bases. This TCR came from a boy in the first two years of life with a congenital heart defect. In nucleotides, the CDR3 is TGTGCCAGCAGTCCGTGGACAGGCTCTGAAGCTTTCTTT. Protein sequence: CASSPWTGSEAFF.